Below, 14 T cell receptor beta chains from the same sample are listed, as sequenced in a study of T cells in Graves' hyperthyroidism and ophthalmopathy. Amplified TCR beta CDR3 regions came from RNA transcripts. First-round RT-PCR with HTBI primers amplified the TCR CDR3 region. TCRdb re-called the multiplex PCR reads through MiXCR, storing one row per CDR3 protein. Of around 55,000 distinct CDR3 sequences in the sample, around half were seen once. The specimen was blood. The source of these receptors is a woman in her forties or fifties with Graves' ophthalmopathy.

This clonotype was observed at least ten times. The V gene is TRBV11-2, the J gene TRBJ2-7; 7 bases line up with TRBD2. Germline-derived CDR1 and CDR2 are SGHAT and FQNNGV. J lost 3 bases, V lost 5 bases, and 10 bases had no gene match. The CDR3 covers 15 residues. The CDR3 DNA reads TGTGCCAGCAGCCCCTATGGGGGGGGTCACTACGAGCAGTACTTC. It specifies CASSPYGGGHYEQYF. Full variable domain (remainder filled in from reference TRBV11-2 and TRBJ2-7): EAGVAQSPRYKIIEKRQSVAFWCNPISGHATLYWYQQILGQGPKLLIQFQNNGVVDDSQLPKDRFSAERLKGVDSTLKIQPAKLEDSAVYLCASSPYGGGHYEQYFGPGTRLTVT.

Comments on this clonotype: The conserved phenylalanine or tryptophan is not found at the CDR3 terminus, so this likely reflects a read error. The chain couples TRBV19 to TRBJ1-5, with unresolved D. The CDR3 sequence is 14 residues long. Germline CDR1 and CDR2: LNHDA and SQIVND (reference sequence). Trimming took off 3 bases at V and 3 bases at J, with 9 bases between the two ends. CDR3 nucleotide sequence: TGTGCCAGTAGTATGCTGCGAAACAATCAGCCCCAGCATCTC. Its protein is CASSMLRNNQPQHL.

This clonotype came up once. The DNA for the CDR3 is TGTGCCAGCAGCTTAGCGCGGAACTCCTACGAGCAGTACTTC. Protein: CASSLARNSYEQYF. This rearrangement joins TRBV7-2 to TRBJ2-7; D is unclear. CDR1 is SGHTA, CDR2 FQGNSA, per germline. The CDR3 runs to 14 residues. V was trimmed by 0 bases and J by 0 bases, leaving 6 bases between them.

This chain links TRBV3-2 with TRBJ2-1. TRBV3-2 counts as a pseudogene. The CDR3 has 12 amino acids. This CDR3 is CASSQEPHEQFF. The CDR3 nucleotides are TGTGCCAGCAGCCAAGAACCGCATGAGCAGTTCTTC.

The chain carries TRBV7-9 and TRBJ2-7; unclear D gene. Trimming took off 5 bases at V and 7 bases at J, with 15 bases between the two ends. Germline V lookup: CDR1 SEHNR, CDR2 FQNEAQ (reference sequence). The CDR3 spans 13 residues. The CDR3 DNA sequence: TGTGCCAGCAGCCACTCGAACACCGGGGAGCAGTACTTC. This codes for CASSHSNTGEQYF.

J is TRBJ2-2 and V is TRBV7-2; TRBD1 might be the D (6 bases). CDR1 and CDR2 (germline): SGHTA, FQGNSA. V was trimmed by 5 bases and J by 2 bases, leaving 18 bases between them. This CDR3 is 17 amino acids long. Written as DNA, the CDR3 is TGTGCCAGCAGCCAAGTGACCGGGACAACTAACACCGGGGAGCTGTTTTTT. This sequence encodes CASSQVTGTTNTGELFF.

This clonotype is judged medium-sized (0.01 to 0.1%). Written as DNA, the CDR3 is TGTGCCAGCAGCGAGGACTACGAGCAGTACTTC. It yields the protein CASSEDYEQYF. The genes are TRBV7-9 and TRBJ2-7; D unresolved. Trimming pared 5 bases from V and 3 bases from J, leaving 5 bases between. The germline V gene encodes CDR1 SEHNR and CDR2 FQNEAQ (reference sequence). The CDR3 is 11 amino acids.

As regards this clonotype: The junction shows a germline mismatch at one end, possibly a read error. The rearrangement links TRBV12-3 or TRBV12-4 to TRBJ2-5; no firm D call. The CDR3 spans 14 residues. The CDR3 protein is CASSFGPTTATQYF. For the CDR3, the DNA is TGCGCCAGCAGTTTTGGGCCGACAACGGCGACCCAGTACTTC.

This clonotype rates as medium-sized (0.01 to 0.1%). The V gene is TRBV10-3, the J gene TRBJ2-7, with 8 bases matching TRBD1. The CDR3 has 15 residues. Germline loops: CDR1 ENHRY, CDR2 SYGVKD. V dropped 6 bases and J dropped 1; count of bases not matched to a gene: 8. Here the CDR3 DNA reads TGTGCCATCAGGGCTACAGGGGGTAGGTCCTACGAGCAGTACTTC. Translation: CAIRATGGRSYEQYF.

CDR3 coding DNA: TGTGCCAGCAGCGTATGGACTAGCGGGGCCCACAATGAGCAGTTCTTC. It yields the protein CASSVWTSGAHNEQFF. This chain joins TRBV9 and TRBJ2-7; 12 nucleotides line up with TRBD2. The J call may be mistaken, given a closer DNA end match to TRBJ2-1. In germline, CDR1 is SGDLS, CDR2 YYNGEE. The CDR3 has 16 residues.

This chain links TRBV7-6 with TRBJ2-1; TRBD1 aligns across 9 bases. This CDR3 region has 15 residues. Trimming cost V 0 bases and J 14 bases; bases outside gene matches: 11. CDR1 is SGHVS and CDR2 is FNYEAQ in the germline V gene. Written as DNA, the CDR3 is TGTGCCAGCAGCTTAGCTGGGACAGGGTCGGCGGTGGAGTTCTTC. As protein: CASSLAGTGSAVEFF.

The chain joins TRBV29-1 to TRBJ2-1; D possibly corresponds to TRBD2 (5 bases). Germline V gene sequence: CDR1 SQVTM, CDR2 ANQGSEA. Trimming cost V 8 bases and J 5 bases, with 16 bases left between them. This CDR3 has 13 residues. As DNA, the CDR3 is TGCAGCTTGGATATAGCGAGCAACAATGAGCAGTTCTTC. This sequence encodes CSLDIASNNEQFF.

About this clonotype: The conserved closing phenylalanine or tryptophan is absent in this CDR3, likely reflecting a read error. The chain carries TRBV9 and TRBJ1-6; 8 nucleotides match TRBD1. Trimming at V came to 0 bases and at J to 12 bases, leaving 2 bases not matched to a gene. CDR3 length equals 13 residues. Germline V lookup: CDR1 SGDLS, CDR2 YYNGEE. CDR3 coding DNA: TGTGCCAGCAGCGTAGAGGGACAGGAACCCCTCCACCTT. Translated: CASSVEGQEPLHL.

The chain links TRBV7-8 to TRBJ2-1; 10 bases align to TRBD2. Germline lookup yields CDR1 SGHVS and CDR2 FQNEAQ. V shed 5 bases and J 9 bases; nucleotides not matched to a gene: 10. The CDR3 is 15 amino acids. CDR3 bases: TGTGCCAGCAGCCGGGCGGGGAGCGGGGGGGCTGAGCAGTTCTTC. Encoded protein: CASSRAGSGGAEQFF.